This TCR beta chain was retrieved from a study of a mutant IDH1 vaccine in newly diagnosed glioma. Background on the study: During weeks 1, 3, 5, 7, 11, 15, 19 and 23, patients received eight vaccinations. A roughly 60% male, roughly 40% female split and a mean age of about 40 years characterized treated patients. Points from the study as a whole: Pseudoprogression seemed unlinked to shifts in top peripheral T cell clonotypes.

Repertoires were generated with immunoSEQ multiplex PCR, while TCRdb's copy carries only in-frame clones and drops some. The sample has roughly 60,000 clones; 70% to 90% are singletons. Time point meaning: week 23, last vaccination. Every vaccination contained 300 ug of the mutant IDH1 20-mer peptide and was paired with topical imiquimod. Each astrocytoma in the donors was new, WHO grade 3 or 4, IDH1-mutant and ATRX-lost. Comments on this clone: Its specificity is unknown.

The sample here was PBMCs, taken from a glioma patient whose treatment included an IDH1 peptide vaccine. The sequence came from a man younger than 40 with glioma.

CDR3 sequence reads: CASSPITGSTYEQYF. In DNA, the CDR3 is TGTGCCAGCTCACCAATTACGGGCAGTACCTACGAGCAGTACTTC. V and J are TRBV18 and TRBJ2-7, with D unclear. The CDR3 contains 15 residues. The V end was cut by 2 bases, the J end by 2 bases, with 13 bases between. The germline V gene has CDR1 KGHSH and CDR2 LQKENI. Variable domain in full (rest from reference TRBV18 and TRBJ2-7): NAGVMQNPRHLVRRRGQEARLRCSPMKGHSHVYWYRQLPEEGLKFMVYLQKENIIDESGMPKERFSAEFPKEGPSILRIQQVVRGDSAAYFCASSPITGSTYEQYFGPGTRLTVT.